The clone carrying this T cell receptor beta chain was seen more than once but under ten times. The entry originates in a study of control samples from healthy donors and cancer patients. This CDR3 comprises 13 residues. V lost 3 bases and J lost 0, with 6 bases in between. CDR1 and CDR2 from the germline V gene are SEHNR and FQNEAQ (reference sequence). Assay used: immunoSEQ multiplex PCR; TCRdb lists only in-frame clones, some missing. The sample has 180,000 or so clones, 91% seen once; the top ten hold roughly 1.6%. The origin of this receptor is a woman in her 30s in good health. V gene TRBV7-9 combines with J gene TRBJ2-7; no reliable D call. Input material: blood. The CDR3 DNA reads TGTGCCAGCAGCTTGGATTTCTCCTACGAGCAGTACTTC. This codes for CASSLDFSYEQYF.